Described below is a single T cell receptor (beta chain) sequence and its context. The V segment lost 5 bases and the J segment 9 bases; nucleotides outside the gene matches: 10. CDR3 size: 15 residues. Germline V gene lookup returns CDR1 SGHNT and CDR2 YENEEA. Stated treatment: some 19 received Ad26.COV2.S at low or high dose, single or two shots; several received placebo; per-sample allocation not given. Vaccine and placebo recipients were sampled on day 63 after the first injection. An adult aged 18-55 years in Boston served as the donor. This entry comes from a study of Ad26.COV2.S vaccination and SARS-CoV-2 variants. About the research overall: Intramuscularly, Ad26.COV2.S was given either once or twice, 56 days apart.

Assay: immunoSEQ multiplex PCR; the TCRdb copy retains only in-frame clones and omits some. The sample shows about 320,000 clones, over 80% of them seen only once. The sequences come from peripheral blood, collected in a trial of Ad26.COV2.S vaccine versus placebo. The sequence was collected from a person between 18 and 65 years old who received the Ad26.COV2.S COVID-19 vaccine or a placebo. The chain uses TRBV11-3 and TRBJ2-2, with 9 bases that match TRBD2. CDR3 loop: CASSPGTSFVRELFF. CDR3 DNA: TGTGCCAGCAGCCCCGGGACTAGCTTCGTCCGGGAGCTGTTTTTT.